This TCR beta chain was found in a study of blood T cells in healthy people across ages. Donor samples were obtained from healthy Caucasian individuals from Russia, aged 6 to 90. The CDR3 runs 16 residues. V lost 1 base to trimming and J lost 1 base; unmatched junction nucleotides: 6. The V gene's germline CDR1 is SGHAT and CDR2 FQNNGV. A word on this clonotype: What it binds is not known.

It was with a sample-barcoded 5' primer and a J-beta primer mix that a second PCR of roughly 7 to 12 cycles was run. TCRdb re-analysed the 5' RACE reads in MiXCR, keeping a single row per CDR3 protein. The table shows around 520,000 distinct CDR3 sequences, with about 26% occurring only once. General study results and limits: Changes seen in expanded clonotypes were possibly confounded by donor CMV status left unknown.

This sample also appeared in a second study, on T cells of mothers and their children. Per that paper: Compared with unrelated pairs, related mother-child pairs had slightly higher, non-significant overlap.

V usage is TRBV11-2 and J usage is TRBJ1-1, with 7 nucleotides matching TRBD1. The specimen sequenced was blood. The clonotype was recovered from a boy between 2 and 10 years old in good health. The CDR3 DNA reads TGTGCCAGCAGCTTAGTCCTACAGGGGACGAACACTGAAGCTTTCTTT. Its translation: CASSLVLQGTNTEAFF.